This TCR beta chain was captured by sequencing in a study of blood T cell repertoires in COVID-19. Whole-study context: Collection of acute and convalescent COVID-19 samples took place in the United States, Italy and Spain. Sources were T cells, B-cell-depleted T cells, or PBMCs; the material itself was cDNA or gDNA.

Participants' own reports of clinical history determined their cohort assignment. Original analysis: Estimation of nucleated cell counts relied on the amplification of reference gene primers. Sequenced by immunoSEQ multiplex PCR; TCRdb stores in-frame clones only, minus some. V, J and clone size reflect that table, while D and trimming were determined from the DNA. The sample includes approximately 240,000 clones, roughly four fifths seen only once; the top ten take roughly 1.3%. The J segment lost 0 bases and the V segment lost 4 bases, leaving 5 bases of the junction unmatched. CDR3 size: 15 residues. Germline V gene lookup returns CDR1 SQVTM and CDR2 ANQGSEA.

The chain carries TRBV29-1 and TRBJ1-5, with 8 bases fitting TRBD1. The sample comprised PBMCs or T cells enriched from blood (not recorded which). The source of this sequence is a woman in her 40s with acute COVID-19. The CDR3: CSVAGTGNSNQPQHF. CDR3 bases: TGCAGCGTTGCGGGGACAGGTAATAGCAATCAGCCCCAGCATTTT.